A single sample gave rise to the 18 T cell receptor beta chains below, sequenced in a study of CD8 T cells in ankylosing spondylitis. Study-level findings and limits: In ankylosing spondylitis blood, a motif of eight highly homologous TCR beta variants appeared characteristic.

A single record per CDR3 protein comes from TCRdb applying MiXCR to the 5' RACE reads. The table shows 470,000 or so distinct CDR3 sequences, with roughly a quarter occurring only once. No antigen has been assigned to these receptors. Sequencing was performed on blood, either unsorted or a sorted T cell fraction (not recorded which). Source of these receptors: a male donor with ankylosing spondylitis.

Ten or more counts support this clonotype. V usage is TRBV7-9 and J usage is TRBJ2-7, with 11 bases matching TRBD2. The CDR3 extends over 15 amino acids. Trimming cost V 6 bases and J 3 bases; bases outside gene matches: 7. From germline, CDR1 is SEHNR and CDR2 FQNEAQ (reference sequence). The CDR3 bases are TGTGCCAGCAGAACAGGGACTAGCGGTTTCTACGAGCAGTACGTC. Translating it yields CASRTGTSGFYEQYV.

This chain connects TRBV10-3 to TRBJ2-4; D gene unclear. CDR1 ENHRY and CDR2 SYGVKD come from the germline V gene. V was cut by 3 bases and J by 9 bases, with 3 bases left in between. This CDR3 has 10 amino acids. This CDR3 reads CAISDPIQYF. The CDR3, as DNA: TGTGCCATCAGTGATCCCATTCAGTACTTC.

A few counts support this clonotype. The gene calls are TRBV12-3 or TRBV12-4 and TRBJ1-6, with D perhaps TRBD1 (6 bases). V gave up 4 bases and J gave up 9 bases, with 10 bases separating them. The CDR3 is 13 amino acids. Written as DNA, the CDR3 is TGTGCCAGCAGTTCCAGGGGACTTTCACCCCTCCACTTT. Protein: CASSSRGLSPLHF.

This rearrangement joins TRBV5-6 to TRBJ2-5; D possibly corresponds to TRBD1 (5 bases). CDR3 length: 15 residues. Trimming cost V 1 base and J 2 bases, with 12 bases left between them. Per germline, CDR1 SGHDT and CDR2 YYEEEE. CDR3 protein: CASSLILAGQETQYF. DNA of the CDR3: TGTGCCAGCAGCTTGATTTTGGCAGGGCAAGAGACCCAGTACTTC.

This sequence joins TRBV6-4 and TRBJ2-1, with TRBD2 matching 9 bases. The CDR3 length is 20 residues. Germline V gene sequence: CDR1 MRHNA, CDR2 SNTAGT. V dropped 5 bases and J dropped 4; count of bases not matched to a gene: 21. CDR3 coding DNA: TGTGCCAGCAGTCGACGAAATTCCCTAGGGCTAGCGGGAACATACAATGAGCAGTTCTTC. It specifies CASSRRNSLGLAGTYNEQFF.

This chain uses TRBV6-2 or TRBV6-3 with TRBJ2-2; 10 positions match TRBD2. Germline CDR1 reads MNHEY; CDR2 reads SVGEGT. The CDR3 covers 18 residues. The ends lost 4 bases at V and 5 bases at J; junction bases unmatched: 13. Here the CDR3 DNA reads TGTGCCAGCAGTTCCCCTCTTGGTAGCGGGAGGCGGACCGGGGAGCTGTTTTTT. Encoded protein: CASSSPLGSGRRTGELFF.

This clonotype appeared a few times. The gene calls are TRBV5-1 and TRBJ2-3; D call uncertain. With 4 bases removed from V and 4 bases from J, the gap between germline ends came to 13 bases. CDR3 length equals 14 residues. CDR1 is SGHRS and CDR2 is YFSETQ in the germline V gene. CDR3 amino acids: CASSPTFGADTQYF. DNA of the CDR3: TGCGCCAGCAGCCCGACCTTTGGGGCAGATACGCAGTATTTT.

The chain recombines TRBV10-3 with TRBJ2-3; a weak D match, TRBD1 (5 bases). The ends were cut back, 5 bases at V and 4 bases at J, with 13 bases in the middle. The CDR3 runs 14 residues. Germline CDR1 and CDR2: ENHRY and SYGVKD. The CDR3, as DNA: TGTGCCATCAGTTTGGGGCAGGTAGCAGATACGCAGTATTTT. Translation gives CAISLGQVADTQYF.

This clonotype was seen only a few times. The gene calls are TRBV7-6 and TRBJ2-2; TRBD2 matches 9 bases. The CDR3 consists of 15 residues. With 5 bases clipped from V and 2 bases from J, the junction kept 3 bases outside the gene matches. CDR1 SGHVS and CDR2 FNYEAQ come from the germline V gene. The CDR3 bases are TGTGCCAGCAGCCGACTAGCGGTAAACACCGGGGAGCTGTTTTTT. It specifies CASSRLAVNTGELFF.

This clonotype has more than one count but fewer than ten. The CDR3 DNA is TGTGCCAGCAGCTTAGGGACTAGCGGGAGTTATTATGAGCAGTTCTTC. Its protein product is CASSLGTSGSYYEQFF. The chain has TRBV7-6 and TRBJ2-1; 13 bases agree with TRBD2. In germline, CDR1 is SGHVS, CDR2 FNYEAQ. CDR3 length: 16 residues. Trimming at V came to 1 base and at J to 8 bases, leaving 5 bases not matched to a gene.

This clonotype occurred a few times. The V gene is TRBV19, the J gene TRBJ2-4; unclear D gene. CDR1 and CDR2 (germline): LNHDA, SQIVND (reference sequence). The CDR3 covers 15 residues. The V end lost 5 bases, the J end lost 9 bases, and 20 bases lay between the germline ends. DNA of the CDR3: TGTGCCAGTAGTGGCCTTCAGCTCCGAGTGGGCATTCAGTACTTC. The encoded protein is CASSGLQLRVGIQYF.

This clonotype was recorded many times. This sequence joins TRBV12-3 or TRBV12-4 and TRBJ2-3; TRBD1 matches at 9 bases. Losses at the gene ends were 5 bases for V and 0 bases for J; bases not matched to a gene: 3. This CDR3 comprises 15 residues. The CDR3 is CASSKTGGSTDTQYF. The CDR3, as DNA: TGTGCCAGCAGTAAGACAGGGGGGAGCACAGATACGCAGTATTTT.

The rearrangement links TRBV5-1 to TRBJ2-7; 8 bases match TRBD2. CDR1 SGHRS and CDR2 YFSETQ come from the germline V gene. The V segment lost 1 base and the J segment 2 bases; nucleotides outside the gene matches: 14. The CDR3 totals 18 residues. This chain's CDR3 is CASSLRGDTAGGAYEQYF. The CDR3, as DNA: TGCGCCAGCAGCTTGCGGGGCGATACGGCGGGAGGAGCCTACGAGCAGTACTTC.

V usage is TRBV20-1 and J usage is TRBJ2-3; 13 nucleotides agree with TRBD2. The CDR3 totals 14 residues. Germline assignment: CDR1 DFQATT and CDR2 SNEGSKA (reference sequence). V was clipped by 6 bases and J by 6 bases; unmatched bases: 6. Here the CDR3 reads CSASGLAGADTQYF. The CDR3 coding sequence is TGCAGTGCCTCCGGACTAGCGGGAGCCGATACGCAGTATTTT.

The chain is built from TRBV5-1 and TRBJ2-2; TRBD2 might be the D (6 bases). CDR3 size: 16 residues. Germline V CDR1 and CDR2: SGHRS, YFSETQ. The ends were cut back, 2 bases at V and 4 bases at J, with 15 bases in the middle. This chain's CDR3 is CASSFGGGPATGELFF. CDR3 in DNA: TGCGCCAGCAGCTTTGGTGGAGGGCCGGCCACCGGGGAGCTGTTTTTT. The complete variable domain, with remaining parts taken from reference TRBV5-1 and TRBJ2-2, reads KAGVTQTPRYLIKTRGQQVTLSCSPISGHRSVSWYQQTPGQGLQFLFEYFSETQRNKGNFPGRFSGRQFSNSRSEMNVSTLELGDSALYLCASSFGGGPATGELFFGEGSRLTVL.

This clonotype was counted between two and nine times. CDR3 nucleotide sequence: TGTGCCAGCAGTGTGAGGGGGTATCGAGGGTACGAGCAGTACGTC. As protein: CASSVRGYRGYEQYV. The chain couples TRBV6-1 to TRBJ2-7; possible D gene TRBD1, 6 bases. V lost 4 bases and J 4 bases, leaving 17 bases between the germline ends. Germline lookup yields CDR1 MNHNS and CDR2 SASEGT. The CDR3 contains 15 residues.

V gene TRBV5-1 combines with J gene TRBJ1-1, with D perhaps matching TRBD1 (5 bases). Per germline, CDR1 SGHRS and CDR2 YFSETQ. The germline V and J ends were trimmed by 6 bases and 1 base, with 16 bases remaining between them. The CDR3 is 15 residues long. The CDR3 reads CASKDPRTSNTEAFF. The CDR3 nucleotides read TGCGCCAGCAAGGATCCGCGGACATCGAACACTGAAGCTTTCTTT.

V usage is TRBV18 and J usage is TRBJ2-7; D tentatively reads TRBD1 or TRBD2 (7 bases each). Per the germline V gene, CDR1 is KGHSH and CDR2 is LQKENI. The CDR3 extends over 16 amino acids. With 6 bases removed from V and 2 bases from J, the gap between germline ends came to 20 bases. CDR3 DNA: TGTGCCAGCTCCTCCCGGGGCCAGGGGGGGACCTACGAGCAGTACTTC. Its protein is CASSSRGQGGTYEQYF.